A single sample gave rise to the 4 T cell receptor beta chains below, sequenced in a study of T cell responses to AZD1222 COVID-19 vaccine. Sequencing used immunoSEQ multiplex PCR; TCRdb keeps in-frame clones, though not all of them. Altogether 120,000 or so clones are present, 80% to 90% being singletons, with the ten largest covering around 19%. The sequences come from peripheral blood, collected on day 0 of MenACWY control vaccination. Source of these receptors: an adult in good health.

The chain carries TRBV6-5 and TRBJ1-2; D unresolved. Trimming left V 8 bases short and J 2 bases short, with 18 bases between. This CDR3 comprises 15 residues. From germline, CDR1 is MNHEY and CDR2 SVGAGI. The CDR3 coding sequence is TGTGCCAGCCAACACGTACTTGATATAAACTATGGCTACACCTTC. This sequence encodes CASQHVLDINYGYTF.

The rearrangement links TRBV5-1 to TRBJ2-1; 11 bases match TRBD2. There are 16 residues in the CDR3. CDR1 is SGHRS, CDR2 YFSETQ, per germline. Trimming at V came to 0 bases and at J to 9 bases, leaving 8 bases not matched to a gene. The CDR3 loop is CASSLAALAGVLEQFF. Here the CDR3 DNA reads TGCGCCAGCAGCTTGGCGGCACTAGCGGGAGTGCTTGAGCAGTTCTTC.

J is TRBJ1-5 and V is TRBV6-5; 8 bases map to TRBD1. This CDR3 region has 15 residues. V lost 6 bases to trimming and J lost 2 bases; unmatched junction nucleotides: 6. Germline V gene sequence: CDR1 MNHEY, CDR2 SVGAGI. Here the CDR3 DNA reads TGTGCCAGCAGCCCAGGGGGCGCGGGCAATCAGCCCCAGCATTTT. It is translated as CASSPGGAGNQPQHF.

The V and J genes are TRBV6-1 and TRBJ2-2, with 9 bases matching TRBD1. There are 16 residues in the CDR3. Trimming took 4 bases from V and 4 from J; bases not matched to a gene: 7. Germline V gene sequence: CDR1 MNHNS, CDR2 SASEGT. The CDR3 bases are TGTGCCAGCAGTGGTAGGACAGGGGTAACCACCGGGGAGCTGTTTTTT. Protein sequence: CASSGRTGVTTGELFF.